This T cell receptor beta chain is drawn from a study of identifying expanded T cells in peripheral blood. No infections or other immune events were documented during collection. With V trimmed by 5 bases and J by 8 bases, 7 bases remained unmatched. The CDR3 length is 13 residues. Germline V gives CDR1 SGHTA, CDR2 FQGNSA. TCRdb's table, derived via immunoSEQ multiplex PCR, lists solely in-frame clones and lacks some. The table lists about 100,000 clones, approximately 89% of them singletons, with roughly 6% in the top ten. The chain recombines TRBV7-2 with TRBJ2-7, with 9 bases lining up with TRBD2. This TCR was sampled from a person between 18 and 75 years old in good health. The sequencing input was blood. CDR3 loop: CASSVTSGWQQYF. CDR3 nucleotide sequence: TGTGCCAGCAGCGTGACTAGCGGTTGGCAGCAGTACTTC.